This entry describes one T cell receptor (beta chain). Its specificity is not known. Trimming stripped 0 bases from V and 2 bases from J, with 14 bases between. Germline-derived CDR1 and CDR2 are GTSNPN and SVGIG (reference sequence). CDR3 size: 15 residues. This entry comes from a study of cytomegalovirus exposure and HLA in healthy donors. Study-level background: From about 179 million T cells, an earlier analysis saw roughly 120 million unique TCR beta sequences. General study results and limits: A later analysis showed TCR association rates differing by HLA locus, peaking at DRB1 and lowest at HLA-C. In an earlier analysis, about 87% or about 30%: the productive usage of most TCR beta V segments.

Use of 60 Vbeta and 13 Jbeta primers characterized the PCR. Authors' methods: Unique TCR beta chains totaled roughly 81 million in a later count, with roughly 11 million of them shared. Libraries were prepared by immunoSEQ multiplex PCR; TCRdb keeps only in-frame clonotypes and omits some of them. V, J and clone size reflect that table, while D and trimming were determined from the DNA. The top ten hold roughly 8% of the sample, which has 90,000 to 140,000 clones, over 65% seen once. Sequencing was carried out using PBMCs. The sequence derives from a man aged 35 to 55 in good health and CMV-seropositive. The gene calls are TRBV30 and TRBJ2-7; tentative D call: TRBD1 (6 bases). CDR3: CAWSVQGTGPYEQYF. In DNA form, the CDR3 reads TGTGCCTGGAGTGTACAGGGTACAGGGCCCTACGAGCAGTACTTC. Supplemented by reference TRBV30 and TRBJ2-7, the full variable domain reads SQTIHQWPATLVQPVGSPLSLECTVEGTSNPNLYWYRQAAGRGLQLLFYSVGIGQISSEVPQNLSASRPQDRQFILSSKKLLLSDSGFYLCAWSVQGTGPYEQYFGPGTRLTVT.